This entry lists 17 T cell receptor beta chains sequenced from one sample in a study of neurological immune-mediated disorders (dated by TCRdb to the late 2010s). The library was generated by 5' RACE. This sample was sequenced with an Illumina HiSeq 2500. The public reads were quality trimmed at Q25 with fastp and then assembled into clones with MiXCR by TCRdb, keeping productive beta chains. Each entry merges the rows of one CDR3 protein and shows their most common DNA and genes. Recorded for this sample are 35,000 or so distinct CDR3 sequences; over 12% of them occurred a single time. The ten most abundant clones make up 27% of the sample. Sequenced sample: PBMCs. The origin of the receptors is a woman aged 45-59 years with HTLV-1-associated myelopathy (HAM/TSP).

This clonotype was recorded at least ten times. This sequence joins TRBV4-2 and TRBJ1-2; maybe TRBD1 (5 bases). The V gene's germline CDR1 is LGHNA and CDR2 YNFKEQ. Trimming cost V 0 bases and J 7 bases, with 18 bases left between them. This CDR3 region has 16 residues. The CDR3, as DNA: TGTGCCAGCAGCCAAGATCGGGGGTCCCGTTTTTTTGGCTACACCTTC. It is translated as CASSQDRGSRFFGYTF.

CDR3 nucleotide sequence: TGTGCCAGCAGTTCCGGACAGGGTGGCAATGAGCAGTTCTTC. It encodes CASSSGQGGNEQFF. The chain recombines TRBV7-3 with TRBJ2-1; 8 bases fit TRBD1. Germline-derived CDR1 and CDR2 are SGHTA and FQGTGA. J was trimmed by 6 bases and V by 6 bases; bases with no gene match: 7. The CDR3 extends over 14 amino acids.

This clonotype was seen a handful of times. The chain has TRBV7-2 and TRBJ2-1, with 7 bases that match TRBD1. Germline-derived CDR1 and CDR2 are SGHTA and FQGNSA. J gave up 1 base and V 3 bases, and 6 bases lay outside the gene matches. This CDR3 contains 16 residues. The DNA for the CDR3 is TGTGCCAGCAGCTTTACAGGGGTGCCTTCCTACAATGAGCAGTTCTTC. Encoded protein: CASSFTGVPSYNEQFF.

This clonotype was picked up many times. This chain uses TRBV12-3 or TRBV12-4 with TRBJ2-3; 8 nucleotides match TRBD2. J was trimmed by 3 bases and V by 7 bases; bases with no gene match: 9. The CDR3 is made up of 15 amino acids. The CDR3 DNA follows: TGTGCCAGCACCCCGGGGGGGGGGGAGACAGATACGCAGTATTTT. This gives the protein CASTPGGGETDTQYF.

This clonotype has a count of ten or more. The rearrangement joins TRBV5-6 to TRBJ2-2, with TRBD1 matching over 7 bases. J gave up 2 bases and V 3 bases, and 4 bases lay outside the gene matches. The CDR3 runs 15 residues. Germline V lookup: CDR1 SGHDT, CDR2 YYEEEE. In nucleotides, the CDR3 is TGTGCCAGCAGCTACAACAGGGGAAACACCGGGGAGCTGTTTTTT. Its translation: CASSYNRGNTGELFF.

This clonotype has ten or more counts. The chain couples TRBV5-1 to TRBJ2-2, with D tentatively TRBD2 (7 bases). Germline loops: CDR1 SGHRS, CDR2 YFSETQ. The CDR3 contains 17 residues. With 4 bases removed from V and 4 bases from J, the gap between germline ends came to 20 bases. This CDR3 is CASSRDLFRGATGELFF. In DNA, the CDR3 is TGCGCCAGCAGCCGGGACCTCTTTCGGGGGGCCACCGGGGAGCTGTTTTTT.

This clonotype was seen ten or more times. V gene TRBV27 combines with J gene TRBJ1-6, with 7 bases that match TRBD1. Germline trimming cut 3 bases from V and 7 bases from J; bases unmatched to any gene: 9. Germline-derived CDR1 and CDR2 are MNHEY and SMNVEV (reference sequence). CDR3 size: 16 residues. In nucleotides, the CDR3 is TGTGCCAGCAGTTTTTGGTTGACAGGGAGGAATTCACCCCTCCACTTT. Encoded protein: CASSFWLTGRNSPLHF.

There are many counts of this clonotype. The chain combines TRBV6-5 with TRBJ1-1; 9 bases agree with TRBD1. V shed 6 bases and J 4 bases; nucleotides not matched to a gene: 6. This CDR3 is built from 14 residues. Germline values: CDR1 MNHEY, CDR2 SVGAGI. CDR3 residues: CASRNRGQGTEAFF. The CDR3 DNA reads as TGTGCCAGCAGAAACAGGGGGCAGGGCACTGAAGCTTTCTTT.

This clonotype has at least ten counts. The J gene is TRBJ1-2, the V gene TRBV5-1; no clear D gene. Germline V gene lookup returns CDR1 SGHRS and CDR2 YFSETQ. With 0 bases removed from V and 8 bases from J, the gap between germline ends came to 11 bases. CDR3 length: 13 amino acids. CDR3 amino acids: CASSLEPPSGYTF. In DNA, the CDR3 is TGCGCCAGCAGCTTGGAACCCCCTTCGGGCTACACCTTC.

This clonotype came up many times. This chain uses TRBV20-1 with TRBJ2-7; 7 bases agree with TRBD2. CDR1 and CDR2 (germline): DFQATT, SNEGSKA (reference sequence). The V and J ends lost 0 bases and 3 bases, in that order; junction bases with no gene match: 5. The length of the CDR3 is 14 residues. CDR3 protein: CSARDAGVDYEQYF. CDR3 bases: TGCAGTGCTAGAGATGCGGGAGTGGACTACGAGCAGTACTTC.

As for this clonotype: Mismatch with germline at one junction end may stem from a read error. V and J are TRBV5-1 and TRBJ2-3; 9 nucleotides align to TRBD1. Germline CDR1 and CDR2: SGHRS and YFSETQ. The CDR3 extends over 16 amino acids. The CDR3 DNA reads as TGTGTCAGCAGCTCCCGGGACAGGGATTTCACAGATACGCAGTATTTT. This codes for CVSSSRDRDFTDTQYF.

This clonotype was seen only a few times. The CDR3 nucleotides are TGCGCCAGCAGCCCTCCGATAGCCGGGGAGCTGTTTTTT. Residues: CASSPPIAGELFF. The rearrangement joins TRBV5-1 to TRBJ2-2; D remains unclear. The CDR3 totals 13 residues. Between the trimmed V and J ends, which lost 4 bases and 6 bases, there was a span of 10 bases. Germline values: CDR1 SGHRS, CDR2 YFSETQ.

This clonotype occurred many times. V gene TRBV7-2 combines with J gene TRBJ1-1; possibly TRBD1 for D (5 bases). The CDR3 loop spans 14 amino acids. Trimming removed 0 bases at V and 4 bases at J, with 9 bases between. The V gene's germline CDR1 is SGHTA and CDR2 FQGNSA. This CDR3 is CASSLAPGSTEAFF. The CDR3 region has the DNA TGTGCCAGCAGCTTAGCGCCAGGGAGCACTGAAGCTTTCTTT.

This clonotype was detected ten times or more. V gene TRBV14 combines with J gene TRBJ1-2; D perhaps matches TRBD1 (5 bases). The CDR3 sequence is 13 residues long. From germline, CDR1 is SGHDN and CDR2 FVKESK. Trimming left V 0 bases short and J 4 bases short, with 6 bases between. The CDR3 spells CASSQDTGYGYTF. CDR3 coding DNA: TGTGCCAGCAGCCAAGACACAGGCTATGGCTACACCTTC. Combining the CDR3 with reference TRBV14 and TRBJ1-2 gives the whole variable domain EAGVTQFPSHSVIEKGQTVTLRCDPISGHDNLYWYRRVMGKEIKFLLHFVKESKQDESGMPNNRFLAERTGGTYSTLKVQPAELEDSGVYFCASSQDTGYGYTFGSGTRLTVV.

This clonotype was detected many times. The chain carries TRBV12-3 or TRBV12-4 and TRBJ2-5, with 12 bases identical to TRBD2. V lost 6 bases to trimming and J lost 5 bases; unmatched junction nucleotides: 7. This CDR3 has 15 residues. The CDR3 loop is CASRLLAGGRETQYF. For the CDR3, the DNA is TGTGCCAGCAGACTACTAGCGGGGGGCCGGGAGACCCAGTACTTC.

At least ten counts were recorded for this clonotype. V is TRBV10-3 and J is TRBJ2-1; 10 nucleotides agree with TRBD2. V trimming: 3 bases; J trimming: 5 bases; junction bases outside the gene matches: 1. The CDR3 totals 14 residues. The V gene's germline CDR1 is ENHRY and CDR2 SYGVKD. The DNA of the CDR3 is TGTGCCATCAGTGAACTAGCGGGGAACAATGAGCAGTTCTTC. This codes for CAISELAGNNEQFF.

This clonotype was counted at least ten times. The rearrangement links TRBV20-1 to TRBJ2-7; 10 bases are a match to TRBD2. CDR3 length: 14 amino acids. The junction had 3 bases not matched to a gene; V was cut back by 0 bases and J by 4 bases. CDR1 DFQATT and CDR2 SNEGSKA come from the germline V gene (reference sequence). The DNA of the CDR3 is TGCAGTGCTAGAGAAAGCGGGGGGGGGTACGAGCAGTACTTC. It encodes CSARESGGGYEQYF.